This is a list of T cell receptor beta chains from one sample in a study of cytomegalovirus exposure and HLA in healthy donors. Using immunoSEQ multiplex PCR, the repertoire was profiled, and TCRdb retains in-frame clones only, with some absent. This sample yields around 170,000 clones, of which more than 80% are seen a single time; around 2.5% belongs to the top ten. The sample comprised PBMCs. These receptors came from a woman in her fifties or sixties in good health and CMV-seropositive. The CDR3 runs from the conserved cysteine through the conserved F or W. Each record gives: CDR3 protein, CDR3 DNA, D gene, V gene, clone size, J gene. D genes are given only for firm matches. Size is stated for part of the rows, as once, few or many counts, or as a class when the clone is expanded.

CDR3aa: CASRLAGSLQTQYF
CDR3nt: TGTGCCTCTCGACTAGCGGGGTCGCTGCAGACCCAGTACTTC
d_gene: TRBD2
v_gene: TRBV30
abundance: -
j_gene: TRBJ2-5

CDR3aa: CASSPSPWGGHPVTEAFF
CDR3nt: TGTGCCAGCAGCCCAAGCCCGTGGGGGGGGCACCCCGTCACTGAAGCTTTCTTT
d_gene: -
v_gene: TRBV7-2
abundance: -
j_gene: TRBJ1-1

CDR3aa: CASSPGQGVSYEQYF
CDR3nt: TGCGCCAGCAGCCCGGGACAGGGGGTCTCCTACGAGCAGTACTTC
d_gene: TRBD1
v_gene: TRBV4-1
abundance: -
j_gene: TRBJ2-7

CDR3aa: CASSPTRGVQETQYF
CDR3nt: TGTGCCAGCAGCCCCACCCGGGGGGTACAAGAGACCCAGTACTTC
d_gene: TRBD2
v_gene: TRBV7-9
abundance: -
j_gene: TRBJ2-5

CDR3aa: CASSEPHMREQYF
CDR3nt: TGCGCCAGCAGTGAGCCCCACATGAGGGAGCAGTACTTC
d_gene: -
v_gene: TRBV10-1
abundance: -
j_gene: TRBJ2-7

CDR3aa: CASRGQGAYEQYF
CDR3nt: TGTGCCAGTCGGGGACAGGGGGCCTACGAGCAGTACTTC
d_gene: TRBD1
v_gene: TRBV18
abundance: -
j_gene: TRBJ2-7

CDR3aa: CASSSTSGEETQYF
CDR3nt: TGTGCCAGCAGCTCCACTAGCGGGGAAGAGACCCAGTACTTC
d_gene: TRBD2
v_gene: TRBV28
abundance: -
j_gene: TRBJ2-5

CDR3aa: CASSFSRDQETQYF
CDR3nt: TGTGCCAGCAGCTTCTCCCGGGATCAAGAGACCCAGTACTTC
d_gene: -
v_gene: TRBV7-2
abundance: -
j_gene: TRBJ2-5

CDR3aa: CASNLRASSGNTIYF
CDR3nt: TGTGCCAGCAACCTCAGGGCGAGCTCTGGAAACACCATATATTTT
d_gene: -
v_gene: TRBV13
abundance: -
j_gene: TRBJ1-3

CDR3aa: CASSIGGAFVRELFF
CDR3nt: TGTGCCAGCTCGATCGGGGGGGCCTTCGTCAGGGAGCTGTTTTTT
d_gene: TRBD2
v_gene: TRBV6-6
abundance: -
j_gene: TRBJ2-2

CDR3aa: CASSRGTRGTADTQYF
CDR3nt: TGTGCCAGCAGCCGAGGGACTAGGGGGACCGCAGATACGCAGTATTTT
d_gene: TRBD2
v_gene: TRBV7-3
abundance: -
j_gene: TRBJ2-3

CDR3aa: CATSRGQGNSPLHF
CDR3nt: TGTGCCACCAGCAGAGGGCAGGGTAATTCACCCCTCCACTTT
d_gene: -
v_gene: TRBV15
abundance: -
j_gene: TRBJ1-6

CDR3aa: CASNSEGTQYF
CDR3nt: TGTGCCAGCAACTCCGAGGGGACCCAGTACTTC
d_gene: -
v_gene: TRBV2
abundance: -
j_gene: TRBJ2-5

CDR3aa: CASRVSSGGNQPQHF
CDR3nt: TGTGCCAGCAGAGTTTCGAGTGGAGGCAATCAGCCCCAGCATTTT
d_gene: -
v_gene: TRBV6-5
abundance: -
j_gene: TRBJ1-5

CDR3aa: CASSALQGSNTEAFF
CDR3nt: TGTGCCAGCAGCGCCCTACAGGGGTCCAACACTGAAGCTTTCTTT
d_gene: TRBD1
v_gene: TRBV11-2
abundance: -
j_gene: TRBJ1-1

CDR3aa: CASAWGRDIDEQYF
CDR3nt: TGTGCCAGCGCTTGGGGCCGGGACATTGACGAGCAGTACTTC
d_gene: -
v_gene: TRBV7-9
abundance: -
j_gene: TRBJ2-7

CDR3aa: CAISEGGTVSYGYTF
CDR3nt: TGTGCCATCAGTGAGGGAGGGACAGTATCATATGGCTACACCTTC
d_gene: TRBD1
v_gene: TRBV10-3
abundance: -
j_gene: TRBJ1-2

CDR3aa: CASSFRGTSRDTQYF
CDR3nt: TGCGCCAGCAGCTTCCGAGGGACTAGTCGAGATACGCAGTATTTT
d_gene: TRBD2
v_gene: TRBV5-1
abundance: -
j_gene: TRBJ2-3

CDR3aa: CASRTLTGETQYF
CDR3nt: TGTGCCAGCAGAACCCTGACAGGAGAGACCCAGTACTTC
d_gene: -
v_gene: TRBV6-5
abundance: few
j_gene: TRBJ2-5

CDR3aa: CSVTGSTNEKLFF
CDR3nt: TGCAGCGTTACAGGGTCAACTAATGAAAAACTGTTTTTT
d_gene: -
v_gene: TRBV29-1
abundance: medium-sized
j_gene: TRBJ1-4

CDR3aa: CASSLEVGRGTEAFF
CDR3nt: TGTGCCAGCAGCTTGGAGGTCGGGAGGGGCACTGAAGCTTTCTTT
d_gene: -
v_gene: TRBV5-4
abundance: -
j_gene: TRBJ1-1

CDR3aa: CAISESGVNYGYTF
CDR3nt: TGTGCCATCAGTGAGTCAGGAGTAAACTATGGCTACACCTTC
d_gene: -
v_gene: TRBV10-3
abundance: -
j_gene: TRBJ1-2

CDR3aa: CASSPGLAEETQYF
CDR3nt: TGTGCCAGCAGTCCGGGACTAGCGGAAGAGACCCAGTACTTC
d_gene: TRBD2
v_gene: TRBV5-6
abundance: -
j_gene: TRBJ2-5

CDR3aa: CASSTDRGQGYTF
CDR3nt: TGCGCCAGCAGCACCGACAGGGGGCAAGGCTACACCTTC
d_gene: TRBD1
v_gene: TRBV5-1
abundance: -
j_gene: TRBJ1-2

CDR3aa: CASSQDPHSQETQYF
CDR3nt: TGCGCCAGCAGCCAAGATCCCCACAGCCAAGAGACCCAGTACTTC
d_gene: -
v_gene: TRBV4-1
abundance: -
j_gene: TRBJ2-5

CDR3aa: CASSSGGTEREKLFF
CDR3nt: TGTGCCAGTAGTAGCGGAGGGACCGAGCGGGAAAAACTGTTTTTT
d_gene: -
v_gene: TRBV19
abundance: -
j_gene: TRBJ1-4

CDR3aa: CASAARDEQFF
CDR3nt: TGTGCCAGCGCGGCTAGAGACGAGCAGTTCTTC
d_gene: -
v_gene: TRBV2
abundance: -
j_gene: TRBJ2-1

CDR3aa: CASRFPLLGGNTIYF
CDR3nt: TGTGCAAGTCGCTTCCCCCTTCTCGGTGGAAACACCATATATTTT
d_gene: -
v_gene: TRBV12-2
abundance: -
j_gene: TRBJ1-3

CDR3aa: CASSLPPAHTDTQYF
CDR3nt: TGTGCCAGCAGTTTACCCCCCGCGCACACAGATACGCAGTATTTT
d_gene: -
v_gene: TRBV28
abundance: -
j_gene: TRBJ2-3

CDR3aa: CASSPWTSGHEQFF
CDR3nt: TGTGCCAGCTCACCATGGACTAGCGGACATGAGCAGTTCTTC
d_gene: TRBD2
v_gene: TRBV18
abundance: -
j_gene: TRBJ2-1

CDR3aa: CASSIPGREVEAFF
CDR3nt: TGTGCCAGTAGTATCCCGGGGAGGGAGGTTGAAGCTTTCTTT
d_gene: -
v_gene: TRBV19
abundance: -
j_gene: TRBJ1-1

CDR3aa: CASSAQTGGNSPLHF
CDR3nt: TGTGCCAGCAGCGCCCAAACAGGGGGAAATTCCCCCCTCCACTTT
d_gene: TRBD1
v_gene: TRBV9
abundance: -
j_gene: TRBJ1-6

CDR3aa: CASRVGLAGGQETQYF
CDR3nt: TGTGCCAGCAGGGTGGGACTAGCGGGGGGCCAAGAGACCCAGTACTTC
d_gene: TRBD2
v_gene: TRBV2
abundance: -
j_gene: TRBJ2-5

CDR3aa: CASSLALGDYEQYF
CDR3nt: TGTGCCAGCAGCTTGGCCCTAGGGGACTACGAGCAGTACTTC
d_gene: -
v_gene: TRBV5-5
abundance: -
j_gene: TRBJ2-7

CDR3aa: CASSRLAAGARGNTVYF
CDR3nt: TGTGCCAGCAGCCGCTTGGCCGCAGGGGCTCGTGGAAACACCGTATATTTT
d_gene: -
v_gene: TRBV7-9
abundance: -
j_gene: TRBJ1-3

CDR3aa: CASSLSGSGGFYEQYF
CDR3nt: TGTGCCAGCAGCTTGTCCGGTAGCGGGGGGTTCTACGAGCAGTACTTC
d_gene: TRBD2
v_gene: TRBV11-2
abundance: -
j_gene: TRBJ2-7

CDR3aa: CATSRDKTGNTEAFF
CDR3nt: TGTGCCACCAGCAGAGACAAGACAGGGAACACTGAAGCTTTCTTT
d_gene: -
v_gene: TRBV15
abundance: once
j_gene: TRBJ1-1

CDR3aa: CASSRDSEAFF
CDR3nt: TGTGCCAGCAGCCGGGACAGTGAAGCTTTCTTT
d_gene: TRBD1
v_gene: TRBV10-3
abundance: -
j_gene: TRBJ1-1

CDR3aa: CASSPDQGTQYF
CDR3nt: TGTGCCAGCAGCCCCGACCAGGGGACCCAGTACTTC
d_gene: -
v_gene: TRBV5-4
abundance: -
j_gene: TRBJ2-5

CDR3aa: CASSSSQRSVGTEAFF
CDR3nt: TGTGCCAGCAGCTCCTCCCAGAGGTCGGTCGGGACTGAAGCTTTCTTT
d_gene: -
v_gene: TRBV7-2
abundance: -
j_gene: TRBJ1-1

CDR3aa: CASSPTDSGSSYYGYTF
CDR3nt: TGTGCCAGCAGCCCAACCGACAGTGGATCCTCCTACTATGGCTACACCTTC
d_gene: -
v_gene: TRBV6-4
abundance: -
j_gene: TRBJ1-2

CDR3aa: CASSSGVGGYEQYF
CDR3nt: TGTGCCAGCTCCAGCGGGGTTGGCGGCTACGAGCAGTACTTC
d_gene: TRBD2
v_gene: TRBV6-6
abundance: -
j_gene: TRBJ2-7

CDR3aa: CASNQDRAREQYF
CDR3nt: TGTGCCAGCAACCAAGACAGGGCGAGGGAGCAGTACTTC
d_gene: TRBD1
v_gene: TRBV6-1
abundance: -
j_gene: TRBJ2-7

CDR3aa: CASSVSTGGSYGYTF
CDR3nt: TGTGCCAGCAGCGTGTCAACAGGGGGCTCCTATGGCTACACCTTC
d_gene: TRBD1
v_gene: TRBV9
abundance: once
j_gene: TRBJ1-2

CDR3aa: CASSQGTSGATDTQYF
CDR3nt: TGCGCCAGCAGCCAAGGGACTAGCGGGGCCACAGATACGCAGTATTTT
d_gene: TRBD2
v_gene: TRBV5-1
abundance: -
j_gene: TRBJ2-3

CDR3aa: CASLTRDRGIIFYGYTF
CDR3nt: TGCGCCAGCCTCACCCGGGACAGGGGGATTATTTTTTATGGCTACACCTTC
d_gene: TRBD1
v_gene: TRBV5-1
abundance: once
j_gene: TRBJ1-2

CDR3aa: CASSEGGQATYEQYF
CDR3nt: TGCGCCAGCAGCGAGGGCGGACAGGCAACCTACGAGCAGTACTTC
d_gene: TRBD1
v_gene: TRBV5-1
abundance: few
j_gene: TRBJ2-7

CDR3aa: CASSSQGPVGYEQYF
CDR3nt: TGTGCCAGCAGTTCACAGGGCCCCGTAGGCTACGAGCAGTACTTC
d_gene: -
v_gene: TRBV28
abundance: -
j_gene: TRBJ2-7